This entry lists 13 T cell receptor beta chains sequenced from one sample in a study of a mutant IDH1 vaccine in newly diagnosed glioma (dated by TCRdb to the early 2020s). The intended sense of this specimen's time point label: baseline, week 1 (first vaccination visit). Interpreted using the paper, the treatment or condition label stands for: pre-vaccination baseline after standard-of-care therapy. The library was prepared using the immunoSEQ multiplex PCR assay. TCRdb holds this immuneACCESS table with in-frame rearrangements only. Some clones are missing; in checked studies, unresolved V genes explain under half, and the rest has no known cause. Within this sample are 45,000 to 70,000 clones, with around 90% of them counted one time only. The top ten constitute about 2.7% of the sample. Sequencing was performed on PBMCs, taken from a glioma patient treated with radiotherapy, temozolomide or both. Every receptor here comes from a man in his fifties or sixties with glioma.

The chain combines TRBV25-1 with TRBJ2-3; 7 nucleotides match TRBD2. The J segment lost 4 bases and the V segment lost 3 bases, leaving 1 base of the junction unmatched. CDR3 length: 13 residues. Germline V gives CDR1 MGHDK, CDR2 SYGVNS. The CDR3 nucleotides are TGTGCCAGCAGTGAGACTAGCCCAGATACGCAGTATTTT. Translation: CASSETSPDTQYF.

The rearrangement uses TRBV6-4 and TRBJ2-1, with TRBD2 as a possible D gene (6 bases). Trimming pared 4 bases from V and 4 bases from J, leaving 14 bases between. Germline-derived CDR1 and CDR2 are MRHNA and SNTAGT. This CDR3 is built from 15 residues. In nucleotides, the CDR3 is TGTGCCAGCAGTGTTGGGCCGGGAGAATACAATGAGCAGTTCTTC. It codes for CASSVGPGEYNEQFF.

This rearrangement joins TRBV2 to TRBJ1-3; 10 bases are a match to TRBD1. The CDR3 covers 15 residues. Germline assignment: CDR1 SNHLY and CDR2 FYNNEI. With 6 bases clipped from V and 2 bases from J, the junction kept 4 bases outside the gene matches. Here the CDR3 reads CASSPGTGAGNTIYF. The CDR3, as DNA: TGTGCCAGCAGCCCCGGGACAGGGGCTGGAAACACCATATATTTT.

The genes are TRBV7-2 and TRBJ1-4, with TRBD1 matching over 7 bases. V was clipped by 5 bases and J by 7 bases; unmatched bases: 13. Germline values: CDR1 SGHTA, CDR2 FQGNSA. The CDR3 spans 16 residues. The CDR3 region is CASSLTTGRAGEKLFF. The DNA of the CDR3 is TGTGCCAGCAGCCTCACGACAGGGAGGGCGGGTGAAAAACTGTTTTTT.

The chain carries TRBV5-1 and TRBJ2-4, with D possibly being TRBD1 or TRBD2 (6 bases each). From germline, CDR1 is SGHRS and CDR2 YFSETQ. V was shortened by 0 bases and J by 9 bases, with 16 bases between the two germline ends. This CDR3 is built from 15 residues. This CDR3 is CASSLDGGTLAIQYF. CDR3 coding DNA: TGCGCCAGCAGCTTGGACGGGGGCACTTTGGCCATTCAGTACTTC. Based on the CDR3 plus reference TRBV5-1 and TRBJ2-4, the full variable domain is KAGVTQTPRYLIKTRGQQVTLSCSPISGHRSVSWYQQTPGQGLQFLFEYFSETQRNKGNFPGRFSGRQFSNSRSEMNVSTLELGDSALYLCASSLDGGTLAIQYFGAGTRLSVL.

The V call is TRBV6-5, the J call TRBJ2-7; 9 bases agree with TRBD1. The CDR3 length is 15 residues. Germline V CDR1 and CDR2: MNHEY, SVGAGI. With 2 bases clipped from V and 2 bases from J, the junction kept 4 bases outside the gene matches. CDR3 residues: CASSYPTGGTYEQYF. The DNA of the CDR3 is TGTGCCAGCAGTTACCCGACAGGGGGGACCTACGAGCAGTACTTC.

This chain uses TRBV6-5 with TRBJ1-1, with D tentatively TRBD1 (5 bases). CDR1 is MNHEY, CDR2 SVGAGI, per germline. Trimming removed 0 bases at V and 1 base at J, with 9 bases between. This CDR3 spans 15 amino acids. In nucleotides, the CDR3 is TGTGCCAGCAGTTACTCTGGGGGAGGGAACACTGAAGCTTTCTTT. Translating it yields CASSYSGGGNTEAFF.

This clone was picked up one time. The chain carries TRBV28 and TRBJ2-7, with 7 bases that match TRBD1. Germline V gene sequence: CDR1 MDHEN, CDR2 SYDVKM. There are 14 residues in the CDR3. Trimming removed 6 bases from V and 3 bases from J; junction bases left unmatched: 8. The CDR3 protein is CASSPGTALYEQYF. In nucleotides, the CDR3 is TGTGCCAGCAGCCCGGGGACAGCGCTCTACGAGCAGTACTTC.

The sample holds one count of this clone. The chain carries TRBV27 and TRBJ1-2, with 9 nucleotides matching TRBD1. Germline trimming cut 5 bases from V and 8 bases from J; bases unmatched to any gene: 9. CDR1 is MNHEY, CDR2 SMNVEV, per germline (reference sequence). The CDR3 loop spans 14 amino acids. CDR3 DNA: TGTGCCAGCAGTCGGGACAGGGTCGTTCGAGGCTACACCTTC. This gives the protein CASSRDRVVRGYTF.

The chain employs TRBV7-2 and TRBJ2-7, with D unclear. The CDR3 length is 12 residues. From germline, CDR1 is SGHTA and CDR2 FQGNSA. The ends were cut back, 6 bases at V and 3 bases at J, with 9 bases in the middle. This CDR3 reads CASRTGNYEQYF. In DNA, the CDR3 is TGTGCCAGCAGGACTGGAAACTACGAGCAGTACTTC.

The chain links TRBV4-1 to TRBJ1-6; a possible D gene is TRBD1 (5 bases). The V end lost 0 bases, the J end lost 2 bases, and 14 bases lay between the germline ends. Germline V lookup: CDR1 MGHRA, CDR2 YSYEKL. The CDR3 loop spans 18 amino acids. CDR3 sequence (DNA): TGCGCCAGCAGCCAAGATGAGCGGGGCAGGGCCTATAATTCACCCCTCCACTTT. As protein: CASSQDERGRAYNSPLHF.

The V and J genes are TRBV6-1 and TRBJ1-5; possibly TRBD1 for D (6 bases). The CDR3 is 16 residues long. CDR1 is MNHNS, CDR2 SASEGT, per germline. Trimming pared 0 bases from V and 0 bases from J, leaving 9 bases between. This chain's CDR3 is CASSEAGAYSNQPQHF. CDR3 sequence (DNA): TGTGCCAGCAGTGAAGCGGGGGCTTATAGCAATCAGCCCCAGCATTTT.

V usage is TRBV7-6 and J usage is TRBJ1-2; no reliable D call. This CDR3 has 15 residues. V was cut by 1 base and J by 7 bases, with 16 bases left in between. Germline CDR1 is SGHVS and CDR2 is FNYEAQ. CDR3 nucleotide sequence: TGTGCCAGCAGCTTAGAATCCCGATCCAGTCCTGGCTACACCTTC. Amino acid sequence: CASSLESRSSPGYTF.